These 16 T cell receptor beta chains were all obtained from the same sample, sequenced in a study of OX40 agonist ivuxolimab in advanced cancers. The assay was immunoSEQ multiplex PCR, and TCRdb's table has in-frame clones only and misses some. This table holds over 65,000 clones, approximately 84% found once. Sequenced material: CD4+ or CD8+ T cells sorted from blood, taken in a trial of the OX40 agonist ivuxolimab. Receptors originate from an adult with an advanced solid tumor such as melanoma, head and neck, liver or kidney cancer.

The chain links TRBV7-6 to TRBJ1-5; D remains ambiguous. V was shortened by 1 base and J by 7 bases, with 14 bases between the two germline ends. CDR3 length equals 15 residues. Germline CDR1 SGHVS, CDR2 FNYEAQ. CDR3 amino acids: CASSLGARAGQPQHF. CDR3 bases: TGTGCCAGCAGCTTAGGGGCGAGGGCGGGGCAGCCCCAGCATTTT.

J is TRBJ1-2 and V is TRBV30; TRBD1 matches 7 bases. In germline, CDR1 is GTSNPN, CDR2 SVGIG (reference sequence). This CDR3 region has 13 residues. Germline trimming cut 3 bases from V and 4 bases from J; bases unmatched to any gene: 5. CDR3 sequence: CAWSGQVGYGYTF. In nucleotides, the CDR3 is TGTGCCTGGAGCGGACAGGTGGGCTATGGCTACACCTTC.

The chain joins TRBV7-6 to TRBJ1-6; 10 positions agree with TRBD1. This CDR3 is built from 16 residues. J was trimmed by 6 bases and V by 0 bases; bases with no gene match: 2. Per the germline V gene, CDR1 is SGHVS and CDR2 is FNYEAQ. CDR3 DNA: TGTGCCAGCAGCTTAGCGGGACAGGGGATTAATTCACCCCTCCACTTT. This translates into CASSLAGQGINSPLHF.

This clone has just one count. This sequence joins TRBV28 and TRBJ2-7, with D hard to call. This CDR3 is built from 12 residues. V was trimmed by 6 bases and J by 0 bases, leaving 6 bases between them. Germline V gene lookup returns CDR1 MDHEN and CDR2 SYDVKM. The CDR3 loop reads CASSSSSYEQYF. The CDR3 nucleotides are TGTGCCAGCAGCTCTTCCTCCTACGAGCAGTACTTC.

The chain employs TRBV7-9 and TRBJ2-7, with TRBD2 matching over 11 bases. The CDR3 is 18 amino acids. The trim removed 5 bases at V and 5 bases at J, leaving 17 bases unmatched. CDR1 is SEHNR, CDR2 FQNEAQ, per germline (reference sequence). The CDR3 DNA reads TGTGCCAGCAGCCCCCCATTTCGGTTTAGCGGGGGGGCGGACGAGCAGTACTTC. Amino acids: CASSPPFRFSGGADEQYF. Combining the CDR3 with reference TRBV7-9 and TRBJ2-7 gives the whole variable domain DTGVSQNPRHKITKRGQNVTFRCDPISEHNRLYWYRQTLGQGPEFLTYFQNEAQLEKSRLLSDRFSAERPKGSFSTLEIQRTEQGDSAMYLCASSPPFRFSGGADEQYFGPGTRLTVT.

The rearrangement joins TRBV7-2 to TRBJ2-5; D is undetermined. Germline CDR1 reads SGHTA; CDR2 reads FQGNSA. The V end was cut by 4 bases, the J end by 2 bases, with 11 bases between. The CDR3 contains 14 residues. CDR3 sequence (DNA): TGTGCCAGCAGCTCCCGAGACGGACAAGAGACCCAGTACTTC. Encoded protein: CASSSRDGQETQYF.

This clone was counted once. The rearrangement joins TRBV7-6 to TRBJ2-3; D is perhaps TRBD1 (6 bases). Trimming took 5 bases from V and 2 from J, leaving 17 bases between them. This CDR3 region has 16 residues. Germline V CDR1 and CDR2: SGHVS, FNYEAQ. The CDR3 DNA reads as TGTGCCAGCAGCCCCTATCCGGACAGATCCACAGATACGCAGTATTTT. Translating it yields CASSPYPDRSTDTQYF. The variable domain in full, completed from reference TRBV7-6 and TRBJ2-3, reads GAGVSQSPRYKVTKRGQDVALRCDPISGHVSLYWYRQALGQGPEFLTYFNYEAQQDKSGLPNDRFSAERPEGSISTLTIQRTEQRDSAMYRCASSPYPDRSTDTQYFGPGTRLTVL.

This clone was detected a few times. Written as DNA, the CDR3 is TGTGCCAGCGATACGAACTATGGCTACACCTTC. Translated, it gives CASDTNYGYTF. The chain links TRBV28 to TRBJ1-2; D is uncertain. Germline assignment: CDR1 MDHEN and CDR2 SYDVKM. The ends were cut back, 8 bases at V and 2 bases at J, with 6 bases in the middle. CDR3 length: 11 residues.

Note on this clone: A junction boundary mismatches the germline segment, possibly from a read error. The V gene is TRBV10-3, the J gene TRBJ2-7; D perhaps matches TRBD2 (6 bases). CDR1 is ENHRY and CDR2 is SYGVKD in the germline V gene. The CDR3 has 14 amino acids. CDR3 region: CAVRAEGSYYEQYF. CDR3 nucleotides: TGTGCCGTCAGGGCGGAGGGTTCTTACTACGAGCAGTACTTC.

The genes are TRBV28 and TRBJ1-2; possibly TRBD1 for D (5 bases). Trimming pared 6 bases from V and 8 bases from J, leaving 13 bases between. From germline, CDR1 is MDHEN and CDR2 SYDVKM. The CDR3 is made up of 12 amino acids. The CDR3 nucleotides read TGTGCCAGCAGCTCAGGGTCCTCAGGCTACACCTTC. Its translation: CASSSGSSGYTF.

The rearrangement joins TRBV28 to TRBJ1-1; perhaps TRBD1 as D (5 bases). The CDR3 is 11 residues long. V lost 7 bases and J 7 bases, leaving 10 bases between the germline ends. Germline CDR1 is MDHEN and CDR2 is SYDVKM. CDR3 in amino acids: CASIGAVEAFF. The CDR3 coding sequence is TGTGCCAGCATTGGGGCAGTTGAAGCTTTCTTT.

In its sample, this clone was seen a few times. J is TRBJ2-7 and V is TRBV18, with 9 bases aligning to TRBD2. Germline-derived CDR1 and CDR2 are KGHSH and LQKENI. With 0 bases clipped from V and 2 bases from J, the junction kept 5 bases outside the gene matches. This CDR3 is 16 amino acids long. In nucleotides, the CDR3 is TGTGCCAGCTCACCACCGGGTAGCGGGAGCCCCTACGAGCAGTACTTC. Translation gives CASSPPGSGSPYEQYF. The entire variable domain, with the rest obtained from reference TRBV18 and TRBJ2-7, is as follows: NAGVMQNPRHLVRRRGQEARLRCSPMKGHSHVYWYRQLPEEGLKFMVYLQKENIIDESGMPKERFSAEFPKEGPSILRIQQVVRGDSAAYFCASSPPGSGSPYEQYFGPGTRLTVT.

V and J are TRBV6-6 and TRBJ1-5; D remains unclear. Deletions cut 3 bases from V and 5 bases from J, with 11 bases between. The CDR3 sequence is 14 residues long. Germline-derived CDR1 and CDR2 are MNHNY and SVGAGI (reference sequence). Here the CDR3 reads CASSYERAYQPQHF. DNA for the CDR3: TGTGCCAGCAGTTATGAACGGGCCTATCAGCCCCAGCATTTT.

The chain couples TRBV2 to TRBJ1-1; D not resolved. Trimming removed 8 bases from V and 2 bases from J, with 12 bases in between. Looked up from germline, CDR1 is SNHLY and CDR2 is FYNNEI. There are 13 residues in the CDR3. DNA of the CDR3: TGTGCCAGCGTTCTCCTTCCCAACACTGAAGCTTTCTTT. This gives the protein CASVLLPNTEAFF.

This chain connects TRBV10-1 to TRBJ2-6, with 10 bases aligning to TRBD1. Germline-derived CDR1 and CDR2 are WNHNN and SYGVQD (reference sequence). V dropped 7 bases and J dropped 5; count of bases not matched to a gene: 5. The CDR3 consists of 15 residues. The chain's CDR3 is CASIQGQGRANVLTF. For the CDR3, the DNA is TGCGCCAGCATCCAGGGACAGGGGAGGGCCAACGTCCTGACTTTC.

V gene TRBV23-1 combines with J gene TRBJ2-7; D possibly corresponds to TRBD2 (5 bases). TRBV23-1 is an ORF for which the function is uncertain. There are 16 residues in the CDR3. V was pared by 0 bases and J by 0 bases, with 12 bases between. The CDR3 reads CASSQSYRGSSYEQYF. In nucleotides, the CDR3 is TGCGCCAGCAGTCAATCCTACCGGGGAAGCTCCTACGAGCAGTACTTC.